One sample yielded the 23 T cell receptor beta chains listed below, sequenced in a study of breast tumors, draining lymph nodes, adjacent tissues. TCRdb ran MiXCR on the multiplex PCR reads and lists one entry per CDR3 protein. The repertoire holds about 60,000 distinct CDR3 sequences, with roughly 50% as singletons. The sequenced sample consisted of breast tumor tissue. The origin of the receptors is a female donor with breast cancer. Some clones in this sample may be carry-over from other donors' samples.

The rearrangement joins TRBV19 to TRBJ1-4; 7 bases are shared with TRBD1. The germline V gene encodes CDR1 LNHDA and CDR2 SQIVND (reference sequence). This CDR3 comprises 14 residues. Trimming cost V 4 bases and J 7 bases; bases outside gene matches: 6. CDR3 residues: CASSTGTVGEKLFF. The CDR3 DNA sequence: TGTGCCAGTAGTACAGGGACAGTGGGTGAAAAACTGTTTTTT.

The V call is TRBV20-1, the J call TRBJ2-3; D assignment may be TRBD1 or TRBD2 (6 bases each). This CDR3 has 15 residues. Trimming cost V 3 bases and J 4 bases, with 17 bases left between them. Per the germline V gene, CDR1 is DFQATT and CDR2 is SNEGSKA (reference sequence). CDR3 residues: CSASRVGGWADTQYF. Here the CDR3 DNA reads TGCAGTGCTAGCCGGGTGGGGGGCTGGGCAGATACGCAGTATTTT.

This clonotype has at least ten counts. V is TRBV20-1 and J is TRBJ1-2, with TRBD1 as a possible D gene (6 bases). This CDR3 region has 13 residues. Trimming pared 3 bases from V and 8 bases from J, leaving 16 bases between. The germline V gene has CDR1 DFQATT and CDR2 SNEGSKA (reference sequence). CDR3 sequence: CSARDNGRGGYTF. As DNA, the CDR3 is TGCAGTGCTAGGGATAATGGCAGGGGAGGCTACACCTTC.

At least ten counts were recorded for this clonotype. The V and J genes are TRBV2 and TRBJ2-1, with a tentative D call TRBD2 (6 bases). V lost 2 bases and J lost 8, with 19 bases in between. Germline-derived CDR1 and CDR2 are SNHLY and FYNNEI. The CDR3 spans 16 residues. CDR3 sequence (DNA): TGTGCCAGCAGTGAATTTAGCGGCGGGGTGAGCTATGAGCAGTTCTTC. Encoded protein: CASSEFSGGVSYEQFF.

CDR3 residues: CASSWTPGDEQFF. DNA of the CDR3: TGTGCCAGCAGCTGGACCCCAGGGGATGAGCAGTTCTTC. The rearrangement joins TRBV13 to TRBJ2-1, with a weak D call TRBD1 (6 bases). Germline loops: CDR1 PRHDT, CDR2 FYEKMQ (reference sequence). Between the trimmed V and J ends, which lost 4 bases and 8 bases, there was a span of 12 bases. This CDR3 spans 13 amino acids.

The CDR3 DNA is TGTGCCAGCAGCTTAGGACGAGTGCGGGGGGGCACGGAGACCCAGTACTTC. Protein sequence: CASSLGRVRGGTETQYF. This chain connects TRBV7-2 to TRBJ2-5; 9 bases are a match to TRBD2. V lost 1 base, J lost 5 bases, and 11 bases stayed unmatched. There are 17 residues in the CDR3. Germline V gene data show CDR1 as SGHTA and CDR2 as FQGNSA. Together with reference TRBV7-2 and TRBJ2-5, the CDR3 gives the full variable domain: GAGVSQSPSNKVTEKGKDVELRCDPISGHTALYWYRQSLGQGLEFLIYFQGNSAPDKSGLPSDRFSAERTGGSVSTLTIQRTQQEDSAVYLCASSLGRVRGGTETQYFGPGTRLLVL.

This clonotype showed up just once. Germline is not matched at one junction end, which may reflect a read error. The chain joins TRBV11-3 to TRBJ2-5; perhaps D is TRBD1 or TRBD2 (5 bases each). Germline V gives CDR1 SGHNT, CDR2 YENEEA. This CDR3 region has 13 residues. For the CDR3, the DNA is TGTGCCAGCGACCAGTTAGCAGGGAGTACCAAGGAATTC. This gives the protein CASDQLAGSTKEF.

In regard to this clonotype: Its ends do not fully match the called genes, so a read error is possible. The chain employs TRBV12-3 or TRBV12-4 and TRBJ1-6, with 9 bases that match TRBD1. CDR3 length equals 15 residues. This CDR3 is CAGSSLTGGNSPLHF. As DNA, the CDR3 is TGTGCCGGCAGTTCGCTGACAGGGGGAAATTCACCCCTCCACTTT.

The rearrangement links TRBV6-2 or TRBV6-3 to TRBJ2-5, with 8 bases matching TRBD2. J gave up 6 bases and V 5 bases, and 11 bases lay outside the gene matches. This CDR3 contains 15 residues. CDR1 and CDR2 from the germline V gene are MNHEY and SVGEGT. The chain's CDR3 is CASSQLAARKKTQYF. The CDR3 nucleotides are TGTGCCAGCAGTCAACTAGCGGCCCGAAAAAAGACCCAGTACTTC.

With regard to this clonotype: The junction differs from germline at one of its ends, possibly a read error. This sequence joins TRBV5-1 and TRBJ2-1; maybe TRBD2 (6 bases). Germline loops: CDR1 SGHRS, CDR2 YFSETQ. The CDR3 length is 15 residues. The CDR3 nucleotides are TGCGCCAGCAGCTTCGCGGGGACCGTCTGCAGTGAGCAGCTCTTC. Protein product: CASSFAGTVCSEQLF. Full variable domain (outside the CDR3, taken from reference TRBV5-1 and TRBJ2-1): KAGVTQTPRYLIKTRGQQVTLSCSPISGHRSVSWYQQTPGQGLQFLFEYFSETQRNKGNFPGRFSGRQFSNSRSEMNVSTLELGDSALYLCASSFAGTVCSEQLFGPGTRLTVL.

This clonotype has a count of ten or more. V usage is TRBV4-1 and J usage is TRBJ2-1; 7 nucleotides align to TRBD1. Germline V gives CDR1 MGHRA, CDR2 YSYEKL. J gave up 7 bases and V 3 bases, and 6 bases lay outside the gene matches. CDR3 length: 14 residues. In DNA, the CDR3 is TGCGCCAGCAGCCACACTCCAGGGGGAAATGAGCAGTTCTTC. Amino acids: CASSHTPGGNEQFF.

This clonotype was detected a few times. A single base separates this from a much larger clone, so it may be a read error. The chain is built from TRBV6-2 or TRBV6-3 and TRBJ2-5; TRBD2 agrees at 13 bases. There are 17 residues in the CDR3. The V and J ends lost 7 bases and 5 bases, in that order; junction bases with no gene match: 13. Germline values: CDR1 MNHEY, CDR2 SVGEGT. In nucleotides, the CDR3 is TGTGCCAGCACCAATCCAATGACTAGCGGGGGGATGGAGACCCAGTACTTC. It translates to CASTNPMTSGGMETQYF.

The V call is TRBV7-2, the J call TRBJ1-4; the match to TRBD1 covers 7 bases. The CDR3 is made up of 16 amino acids. Germline CDR1 SGHTA, CDR2 FQGNSA. V lost 4 bases and J lost 7; bases outside the gene matches: 12. The CDR3 reads CASSSSRGMGSEKLFF. Written as DNA, the CDR3 is TGTGCCAGCAGCTCCTCCAGGGGGATGGGGTCTGAAAAACTGTTTTTT.

The chain couples TRBV5-5 to TRBJ1-6; D call uncertain. The CDR3 consists of 12 residues. The V end was cut by 6 bases, the J end by 10 bases, with 11 bases between. CDR1 and CDR2 from the germline V gene are SGHKS and YYEKEE (reference sequence). The CDR3 DNA is TGTGCCAGCAACCGATTGGAATCACCCCTCCACTTT. Its translation: CASNRLESPLHF.

About this clonotype: An end of the junction differs from the germline gene, which may be a read error. The chain links TRBV24-1 to TRBJ2-3; TRBD1 might be the D (6 bases). In germline, CDR1 is KGHDR, CDR2 SFDVKD. CDR3 length: 13 residues. CDR3 sequence: CATSDSTQGSPVF. The CDR3 coding sequence is TGTGCCACCAGTGATTCGACCCAGGGGTCGCCAGTATTT.

Notes on this clonotype: Given the absence of the conserved phenylalanine or tryptophan at the CDR3 end, a read error is likely. Here the CDR3 DNA reads TGTGCCAGCACCCCTCGGGACGTCAGAGAGACCCAGTACCCC. Translation: CASTPRDVRETQYP. The genes are TRBV7-8 and TRBJ2-5; the D gene could be TRBD1 or TRBD2 (5 bases each). Germline CDR1 SGHVS, CDR2 FQNEAQ. The length of the CDR3 is 14 residues. Trimming cost V 7 bases and J 4 bases, with 16 bases left between them.

There are many counts of this clonotype. The rearrangement links TRBV6-2 or TRBV6-3 to TRBJ2-7, with unresolved D. Germline CDR1 and CDR2: MNHEY and SVGEGT. Trimming removed 3 bases from V and 6 bases from J, with 6 bases in between. The CDR3 totals 11 residues. In nucleotides, the CDR3 is TGTGCCAGCAGTTATCGCTCCGAGCAGTACTTC. It is translated as CASSYRSEQYF.

Only one count was recorded for this clonotype. This chain links TRBV19 with TRBJ1-6; no clear D. The V end was cut by 6 bases, the J end by 10 bases, with 16 bases between. The CDR3 sequence is 14 residues long. The germline V gene has CDR1 LNHDA and CDR2 SQIVND (reference sequence). This CDR3 is CASRKPDRLSPLHF. CDR3 nucleotide sequence: TGTGCCAGTAGGAAGCCCGATAGGCTATCACCCCTCCACTTT.

This chain joins TRBV2 and TRBJ2-1; 7 bases line up with TRBD2. The CDR3 is 16 residues long. Per the germline V gene, CDR1 is SNHLY and CDR2 is FYNNEI. Trimming removed 4 bases from V and 8 bases from J; junction bases left unmatched: 14. This CDR3 reads CASSAIRDYLRHEQFF. CDR3 nucleotide sequence: TGTGCCAGCAGTGCCATCCGGGACTATCTGCGCCATGAGCAGTTCTTC.

In its sample, this clonotype ranks as medium-sized. This chain connects TRBV20-1 to TRBJ2-5; D not resolved. V was trimmed by 5 bases and J by 5 bases, leaving 9 bases between them. This CDR3 is built from 11 residues. Germline loops: CDR1 DFQATT, CDR2 SNEGSKA (reference sequence). Written as DNA, the CDR3 is TGCAGTGCTGAAAACAGCGAGACCCAGTACTTC. Encoded protein: CSAENSETQYF.

This clonotype was detected ten times or more. J is TRBJ1-6 and V is TRBV2; the D is unclear. CDR1 is SNHLY and CDR2 is FYNNEI in the germline V gene. The germline V and J ends were trimmed by 2 bases and 14 bases, with 10 bases remaining between them. The CDR3 runs to 12 residues. CDR3 loop: CASSEPLRALHF. CDR3 sequence (DNA): TGTGCCAGCAGTGAACCGCTAAGGGCCCTCCACTTT.

This clonotype was seen at least ten times. This sequence joins TRBV30 and TRBJ2-6; 8 bases are a match to TRBD1. V shed 5 bases and J 2 bases; nucleotides not matched to a gene: 2. The germline gives CDR1 GTSNPN, CDR2 SVGIG (reference sequence). The CDR3 runs to 14 residues. The CDR3 DNA follows: TGTGCCTGGCAGGGGGCGGCTGGGGCCAACGTCCTGACTTTC. Its protein product is CAWQGAAGANVLTF.

J is TRBJ1-1 and V is TRBV19; TRBD1 is a possible D gene (6 bases). Trimming stripped 6 bases from V and 0 bases from J, with 8 bases between. CDR3 length equals 13 residues. Germline values: CDR1 LNHDA, CDR2 SQIVND (reference sequence). The CDR3 region has the DNA TGTGCCAGTAGAGACAGGATGAACACTGAAGCTTTCTTT. It encodes CASRDRMNTEAFF.